These 25 T cell receptor beta chains were all obtained from the same sample, sequenced in a study of vaccination effects on CD4 cells after COVID-19. The antigens for these receptors are not known. TCRdb keeps only in-frame clones here, not all; method: immunoSEQ multiplex PCR. This table holds tens of thousands of clones, 80% to 90% found once. ViraFEST used viral peptide pools to expand antigen-specific CD4+ T cells before sequencing. With more than 9 days of culture completed, CD4+ T cells were isolated. Material: CD4+ T cells from PBMCs cultured with HCoV-229E spike peptides, obtained before COVID-19 vaccination. These receptors were taken from a human donor who received a COVID-19 vaccine.

This sequence joins TRBV10-1 and TRBJ2-2; 8 positions agree with TRBD1. Germline assignment: CDR1 WNHNN and CDR2 SYGVQD (reference sequence). Unmatched junction bases numbered 1, after V lost 1 base and J lost 6 bases. CDR3 length: 14 residues. The CDR3 loop is CASSEFRGPGELFF. DNA of the CDR3: TGCGCCAGCAGTGAGTTCAGGGGGCCCGGGGAGCTGTTTTTT.

The chain couples TRBV6-6 to TRBJ2-2; 7 positions agree with TRBD1. J lost 4 bases, V lost 7 bases, and 9 bases had no gene match. Germline V gene lookup returns CDR1 MNHNY and CDR2 SVGAGI (reference sequence). There are 15 residues in the CDR3. CDR3 sequence (DNA): TGTGCCAGCATTCTATCGACAGGGCTCACCGGGGAGCTGTTTTTT. This encodes CASILSTGLTGELFF.

This chain uses TRBV11-3 with TRBJ2-3; 8 nucleotides line up with TRBD1. Germline lookup yields CDR1 SGHNT and CDR2 YENEEA. The V segment lost 4 bases and the J segment 6 bases; nucleotides outside the gene matches: 12. There are 16 residues in the CDR3. The CDR3 sequence: CASSSRQGPAGDTQYF. CDR3 coding DNA: TGTGCCAGCAGCTCCAGACAGGGGCCCGCTGGGGATACGCAGTATTTT.

This chain connects TRBV7-3 to TRBJ2-5, with unresolved D. Germline CDR1 reads SGHTA; CDR2 reads FQGTGA. The V and J ends lost 3 bases and 5 bases respectively, with 4 bases between them. The CDR3 sequence is 11 residues long. DNA for the CDR3: TGTGCCAGCAGCTTTGGCGAGACCCAGTACTTC. As protein: CASSFGETQYF.

This clone was picked up a small number of times. CDR3 protein: CASSLNAGGLTEQYV. Here the CDR3 DNA reads TGCGCCAGCAGCTTGAACGCAGGGGGCCTGACTGAGCAGTACGTC. The genes are TRBV5-1 and TRBJ2-7, with 8 bases aligning to TRBD1. V trimming: 1 base; J trimming: 7 bases; junction bases outside the gene matches: 10. CDR1 and CDR2 from the germline V gene are SGHRS and YFSETQ. The CDR3 extends over 15 amino acids.

The chain links TRBV6-2 or TRBV6-3 to TRBJ1-1; 11 bases align to TRBD1. The germline V gene has CDR1 MNHEY and CDR2 SVGEGT. This CDR3 comprises 16 residues. V shed 6 bases, J shed 5 bases, and the junction held 11 bases outside the gene matches. The CDR3 sequence: CASSRRDRGSWTEAFF. The CDR3 bases are TGTGCCAGCAGCCGCCGGGACAGGGGGTCTTGGACTGAAGCTTTCTTT.

J is TRBJ1-2 and V is TRBV30, with 9 bases aligning to TRBD1. V dropped 0 bases and J dropped 8; count of bases not matched to a gene: 10. The CDR3 runs 15 residues. The germline CDR1 and CDR2 sequences are GTSNPN and SVGIG (reference sequence). The CDR3 here is CAWSVGGTGHGGYTF. In DNA form, the CDR3 reads TGTGCCTGGAGTGTAGGGGGGACAGGGCACGGGGGCTACACCTTC.

This chain connects TRBV27 to TRBJ2-3; tentative D call: TRBD2 (6 bases). The V end lost 5 bases, the J end lost 7 bases, and 16 bases lay between the germline ends. This CDR3 is built from 14 residues. Germline CDR1 MNHEY, CDR2 SMNVEV (reference sequence). Here the CDR3 DNA reads TGTGCCAGCAGTCCGGGAGACCTTCTTCATACGCAGTATTTT. This sequence encodes CASSPGDLLHTQYF.

The chain has TRBV5-6 and TRBJ1-5; 7 bases match TRBD1. Trimming cost V 4 bases and J 3 bases; bases outside gene matches: 4. CDR3 size: 14 residues. The V gene's germline CDR1 is SGHDT and CDR2 YYEEEE. In DNA, the CDR3 is TGTGCCAGCAGCCCTGACAGGGTCAATCAGCCCCAGCATTTT. This gives the protein CASSPDRVNQPQHF.

This clone was picked up one time. The chain combines TRBV30 with TRBJ1-6; D is possibly TRBD1 (6 bases). Looked up from germline, CDR1 is GTSNPN and CDR2 is SVGIG (reference sequence). The CDR3 covers 15 residues. The V end was cut by 2 bases, the J end by 5 bases, with 13 bases between. The CDR3 nucleotides read TGTGCCTGGAGTCCCCCGACAGGAAATAATTCACCCCTCCACTTT. It yields the protein CAWSPPTGNNSPLHF.

This chain links TRBV7-2 with TRBJ1-2; unclear D gene. The ends were cut back, 5 bases at V and 4 bases at J, with 14 bases in the middle. Germline values: CDR1 SGHTA, CDR2 FQGNSA. The CDR3 consists of 14 residues. The CDR3 sequence: CASSTLSPGYGYTF. CDR3 sequence (DNA): TGTGCCAGCAGCACCCTCAGCCCAGGCTATGGCTACACCTTC. The entire variable domain, with the rest obtained from reference TRBV7-2 and TRBJ1-2, is as follows: GAGVSQSPSNKVTEKGKDVELRCDPISGHTALYWYRQSLGQGLEFLIYFQGNSAPDKSGLPSDRFSAERTGGSVSTLTIQRTQQEDSAVYLCASSTLSPGYGYTFGSGTRLTVV.

The V gene is TRBV4-3, the J gene TRBJ2-3, with D perhaps TRBD1 (7 bases). Germline-derived CDR1 and CDR2 are LGHNA and YSLEER. This CDR3 region has 16 residues. V lost 4 bases, J lost 0 bases, and 14 bases lay in between. The CDR3 DNA reads TGCGCCAGCAGCCCCCAACCAGGGGGGAGCACAGATACGCAGTATTTT. Its protein is CASSPQPGGSTDTQYF.

This chain uses TRBV27 with TRBJ2-3; TRBD2 matches 11 bases. The germline V gene encodes CDR1 MNHEY and CDR2 SMNVEV (reference sequence). The J segment lost 2 bases and the V segment lost 6 bases, leaving 4 bases of the junction unmatched. This CDR3 region has 15 residues. The CDR3 coding sequence is TGTGCCAGCAGCGAGACTAGCGGGGCCACAGATACGCAGTATTTT. Its translation: CASSETSGATDTQYF.

This clone was seen a handful of times. The chain links TRBV2 to TRBJ1-2; 8 positions agree with TRBD1. V was pared by 6 bases and J by 4 bases, with 13 bases of the junction left unmatched. The CDR3 has 16 amino acids. CDR1 is SNHLY and CDR2 is FYNNEI in the germline V gene. CDR3: CASSTFLTGVVYGYTF. The CDR3 DNA is TGTGCCAGCAGCACGTTTTTGACAGGGGTAGTCTATGGCTACACCTTC.

The genes are TRBV18 and TRBJ1-1; 10 bases are a match to TRBD1. Germline values: CDR1 KGHSH, CDR2 LQKENI. J was trimmed by 1 base and V by 3 bases; bases with no gene match: 5. This CDR3 is 16 amino acids long. CDR3 residues: CASSPLTGGENTEAFF. In DNA, the CDR3 is TGTGCCAGCTCACCGTTGACAGGGGGCGAGAACACTGAAGCTTTCTTT. The full variable domain, with the rest looked up from reference TRBV18 and TRBJ1-1, is NAGVMQNPRHLVRRRGQEARLRCSPMKGHSHVYWYRQLPEEGLKFMVYLQKENIIDESGMPKERFSAEFPKEGPSILRIQQVVRGDSAAYFCASSPLTGGENTEAFFGQGTRLTVV.

This chain links TRBV18 with TRBJ2-1, with D perhaps TRBD1 (8 bases). Germline V CDR1 and CDR2: KGHSH, LQKENI. The V and J ends lost 3 bases and 1 base respectively, with 13 bases between them. This CDR3 is built from 16 residues. CDR3 DNA: TGTGCCAGCTCACCCAACAGGGGGGGTTCCTACAATGAGCAGTTCTTC. Amino acid sequence: CASSPNRGGSYNEQFF.

Only one count was recorded for this clone. The chain has TRBV7-2 and TRBJ2-1; 7 nucleotides match TRBD1. Germline-derived CDR1 and CDR2 are SGHTA and FQGNSA. V trimming: 5 bases; J trimming: 10 bases; junction bases outside the gene matches: 17. This CDR3 is built from 16 residues. The chain's CDR3 is CASSLVGGPDGREQFF. As DNA, the CDR3 is TGTGCCAGCAGCCTCGTAGGGGGCCCCGACGGCAGGGAGCAGTTCTTC.

This clone was observed once. This chain uses TRBV5-6 with TRBJ1-6; D might be TRBD1 (5 bases). Germline lookup yields CDR1 SGHDT and CDR2 YYEEEE. Trimming removed 2 bases at V and 5 bases at J, with 11 bases between. The length of the CDR3 is 15 residues. The CDR3 loop is CASSFLDRDNSPLHF. The CDR3 DNA follows: TGTGCCAGCAGCTTTTTAGACAGAGATAATTCACCCCTCCACTTT.

V and J are TRBV21-1 and TRBJ2-7; TRBD1 is the table's D call, not checked against the DNA. TRBV21-1 is noted as a pseudogene. CDR3 size: 15 residues. CDR3 sequence reads: CASSNADRGWGEQYV. In DNA, the CDR3 is TGTGCCAGCAGCAACGCTGACAGGGGATGGGGCGAGCAGTACGTC.

The chain couples TRBV18 to TRBJ1-1, with D possibly matching TRBD1 (5 bases). The CDR3 loop spans 14 amino acids. Germline values: CDR1 KGHSH, CDR2 LQKENI. The V and J ends lost 4 bases and 1 base respectively, with 10 bases between them. CDR3 in DNA: TGTGCCAGCTCACGCCAGGGCCCGAACACTGAAGCTTTCTTT. It codes for CASSRQGPNTEAFF.

This clone has a single count. The chain recombines TRBV19 with TRBJ2-2, with D possibly TRBD1 on 5 matching bases. Trimming left V 5 bases short and J 6 bases short, with 19 bases between. The CDR3 covers 16 residues. CDR1 LNHDA and CDR2 SQIVND come from the germline V gene (reference sequence). The CDR3 DNA is TGTGCCAGTAGTTTTCCGGACATTGGATCACCCGGGGAGCTGTTTTTT. Its protein is CASSFPDIGSPGELFF.

The chain carries TRBV5-8 and TRBJ1-3; maybe TRBD1 (5 bases). The CDR3 is made up of 17 amino acids. Trimming took off 1 base at V and 0 bases at J, with 14 bases between the two ends. The germline V gene has CDR1 SGHTS and CDR2 YDEGEE. The CDR3 loop reads CASSLLRDSGSGNTIYF. As DNA, the CDR3 is TGTGCCAGCAGCTTGTTGCGGGACTCCGGCTCTGGAAACACCATATATTTT.

This clone was found a few times. J is TRBJ1-3 and V is TRBV5-1; 7 bases are shared with TRBD1. V gave up 4 bases and J gave up 1 base; unmatched junction bases: 2. CDR1 and CDR2 from the germline V gene are SGHRS and YFSETQ. The CDR3 sequence is 14 residues long. CDR3 in amino acids: CASSVGQSGNTIYF. In nucleotides, the CDR3 is TGCGCCAGCAGCGTGGGACAGTCTGGAAACACCATATATTTT.

This clone was seen only once. J is TRBJ1-2 and V is TRBV28; 9 bases align to TRBD1. The CDR3 spans 15 residues. The ends lost 6 bases at V and 6 bases at J; junction bases unmatched: 11. Looked up from germline, CDR1 is MDHEN and CDR2 is SYDVKM. The CDR3 nucleotides are TGTGCCAGCAGGACAACCGGGACAGGGTTAAATGGCTACACCTTC. The encoded protein is CASRTTGTGLNGYTF.

The chain is built from TRBV5-6 and TRBJ1-6, with 10 bases that match TRBD1. From germline, CDR1 is SGHDT and CDR2 YYEEEE. This CDR3 is 15 amino acids long. V shed 4 bases, J shed 7 bases, and the junction held 5 bases outside the gene matches. The CDR3 is CASSPRQGANSPLHF. CDR3 nucleotides: TGTGCCAGCAGCCCCAGACAGGGGGCGAATTCACCCCTCCACTTT.